This TCR beta chain was sequenced in a study of T-cell reconstitution after alpha-beta-depleted transplantation in children. The library targeted TCRbeta and was prepared with unique molecular identifiers. MiXCR, applied by TCRdb to the PCR reads, yields one record per CDR3 protein. The sample has fewer than 550,000 distinct CDR3 sequences, 10% seen once. Points from the study as a whole: After one year, T-cell counts and TCRbeta diversity mostly came from new T cells.

The CDR3 totals 16 residues. V lost 2 bases to trimming and J lost 2 bases; unmatched junction nucleotides: 5. Germline lookup yields CDR1 SGDLS and CDR2 YYNGEE. This clonotype was seen repeatedly, ten times or more. What it binds is not known. The source was PBMCs, collected before TCRalphabeta/CD19-depleted stem cell transplant. This sequence originates from a child aged 2-9 years with inherited bone marrow failure, due to receive a stem cell transplant. The chain uses TRBV9 and TRBJ2-3; 10 positions agree with TRBD2. CDR3 protein: CASSVALAGLTDTQYF. The CDR3 DNA reads TGTGCCAGCAGCGTCGCACTAGCGGGGCTCACAGATACGCAGTATTTT. Full variable domain (remainder filled in from reference TRBV9 and TRBJ2-3): DSGVTQTPKHLITATGQRVTLRCSPRSGDLSVYWYQQSLDQGLQFLIQYYNGEERAKGNILERFSAQQFPDLHSELNLSSLELGDSALYFCASSVALAGLTDTQYFGPGTRLTVL.